This T cell receptor beta chain stems from a study of regulatory T cells in long-lasting Graves disease. This clonotype was recorded at least ten times. The time point: newly diagnosed GD, antithyroid drugs for less than 3 months. Following extraction of RNA from PBMCs, that RNA was used to make the TCR library. The TCR beta library used iRepertoire HTBI primers with Arm-PCR amplification of CDR3. MiXCR, run by TCRdb on the multiplex PCR reads, gives a single entry per CDR3 protein. This sample yields 320,000 or so distinct CDR3 sequences, of which approximately 20% are seen a single time; about 36% belongs to the top ten. From germline, CDR1 is SEHNR and CDR2 FQNEAQ (reference sequence). The CDR3 is 15 residues long. Trimming removed 4 bases from V and 3 bases from J, with 13 bases in between.

V is TRBV7-9 and J is TRBJ2-1; D is undetermined. The starting material was peripheral blood mononuclear cells (PBMCs), obtained at new diagnosis, from a patient treated with antithyroid drugs. This receptor was obtained from a female donor with Graves disease. CDR3: CASSSTREIYNEQFF. In DNA form, the CDR3 reads TGTGCCAGCAGCTCAACGCGAGAAATCTACAATGAGCAGTTCTTC.